Listed below are T cell receptor beta chains from one sample, sequenced in a study of blood T cell repertoires in COVID-19. The repertoire was sequenced with immunoSEQ multiplex PCR; TCRdb's copy has only in-frame clones and lacks some. There are about 120,000 clones in the sample; around 90% occur only once, and 3.5% to 4% lies in the top ten. Sequencing was carried out using peripheral blood. These receptor sequences come from a woman aged 60 to 75 with COVID-19, enrolled during active disease. The CDR3 runs from the conserved cysteine through the conserved F or W. D genes are given only for firm matches. Size values are once, few and many counts, or a class for expanded clones, and some rows have none.

abundance	d_gene	v_gene	j_gene	CDR3aa	CDR3nt
-	-	TRBV2	TRBJ2-1	CASTDTYNEQFF	TGTGCCAGCACTGACACTTACAATGAGCAGTTCTTC
-	-	TRBV7-2	TRBJ2-3	CASSFPEGGADTQYF	TGTGCCAGCAGCTTCCCAGAGGGCGGGGCGGATACGCAGTATTTT
-	TRBD1	TRBV19	TRBJ1-1	CASSIGTQGVTGAFF	TGTGCCAGTAGTATAGGTACGCAGGGGGTAACCGGAGCTTTCTTT
-	-	TRBV30	TRBJ2-1	CAFAAASYNEQFF	TGTGCCTTTGCAGCGGCGAGCTACAATGAGCAGTTCTTC
-	-	TRBV7-2	TRBJ2-3	CASSLEAGKGTDTQYF	TGTGCCAGCAGCTTAGAGGCAGGGAAGGGCACAGATACGCAGTATTTT
-	-	TRBV24-1	TRBJ1-3	CATSDLMGAGNTIYF	TGTGCCACCAGTGATTTGATGGGCGCTGGAAACACCATATATTTT
-	-	TRBV2	TRBJ2-7	CASNQQAPLYEQYF	TGTGCCAGCAATCAGCAGGCCCCTCTTTACGAGCAGTACTTC
-	TRBD2	TRBV3-1/TRBV3-2	TRBJ2-5	CASTQEGLVRSETQYF	TGTGCCAGCACCCAAGAGGGACTAGTTAGGTCGGAGACCCAGTACTTC
few	-	TRBV18	TRBJ1-1	CASSPPGLRDTEAFF	TGTGCCAGCTCACCACCTGGGTTGAGGGACACTGAAGCTTTCTTT
once	TRBD2	TRBV7-9	TRBJ2-1	CASSPLASGGAPNEQFF	TGTGCCAGCAGCCCCCTTGCTAGCGGGGGGGCTCCCAATGAGCAGTTCTTC
-	TRBD1	TRBV14	TRBJ1-6	CASSQTGGAVGSPLHF	TGTGCCAGCAGCCAAACAGGGGGCGCGGTTGGCTCACCCCTCCACTTT
-	-	TRBV7-9	TRBJ1-2	CASSSPLELGYTF	TGTGCCAGCAGCTCGCCCTTGGAGCTTGGCTACACCTTC
-	-	TRBV18	TRBJ1-1	CASSPLADTEAFF	TGTGCCAGCTCACCATTGGCGGACACTGAAGCTTTCTTT
-	TRBD1	TRBV13	TRBJ1-1	CASSVLTGQWYTEAFF	TGTGCCAGCAGCGTACTCACGGGACAGTGGTATACTGAAGCTTTCTTT
-	-	TRBV7-2	TRBJ2-7	CASSLAGVSSYEQYF	TGTGCCAGCAGCTTAGCGGGAGTGAGCTCCTACGAGCAGTACTTC
-	TRBD2	TRBV7-3	TRBJ2-3	CASASGGATDTQYF	TGTGCCAGCGCTAGCGGGGGGGCCACAGATACGCAGTATTTT
-	-	TRBV6-1	TRBJ2-5	CASSEEGGDLAMAQYF	TGTGCCAGCAGTGAAGAGGGGGGGGACCTTGCCATGGCCCAGTACTTC
once	-	TRBV5-5	TRBJ2-7	CASSPTGTYEQYF	TGTGCCAGCAGCCCTACAGGGACCTACGAGCAGTACTTC
-	-	TRBV5-1	TRBJ2-7	CASSLDGTYEQYF	TGCGCCAGCAGCCTAGACGGTACCTACGAGCAGTACTTC
-	-	TRBV10-2	TRBJ2-2	CASSKLSGLTAGELFF	TGCGCCAGCAGTAAACTTTCGGGACTTACAGCCGGGGAGCTGTTTTTT
-	-	TRBV9	TRBJ1-1	CASSVAGRGETEAFF	TGTGCCAGCAGCGTCGCTGGCCGCGGAGAGACTGAAGCTTTCTTT
-	-	TRBV18	TRBJ1-2	CASSLEGGVLYGYTF	TGTGCCAGCTCACTGGAAGGGGGGGTCCTCTATGGCTACACCTTC
-	TRBD2	TRBV5-1	TRBJ2-2	CASSLHPGLADTGELFF	TGCGCCAGCAGCTTGCACCCCGGACTAGCGGATACCGGGGAGCTGTTTTTT
-	-	TRBV19	TRBJ2-5	CASSIEGGPGTQYF	TGTGCCAGTAGTATCGAGGGGGGGCCCGGGACCCAGTACTTC
-	-	TRBV3-1/TRBV3-2	TRBJ1-2	CASSQVGGYTF	TGTGCCAGCAGCCAAGTCGGTGGCTACACCTTC
-	TRBD1	TRBV19	TRBJ1-1	CASSIGQGNTEAFF	TGTGCCAGTAGTATTGGACAGGGTAACACTGAAGCTTTCTTT
-	TRBD1	TRBV5-4	TRBJ2-7	CASSLTGEYGEQYF	TGTGCCAGCAGCCTGACAGGGGAATATGGCGAGCAGTACTTC
-	TRBD1	TRBV19	TRBJ1-2	CASSIAPGGSYGYTF	TGTGCCAGTAGTATAGCGCCAGGGGGCTCCTATGGCTACACCTTC
few	TRBD1	TRBV5-4	TRBJ2-4	CASSLTGGDIQYF	TGTGCCAGCAGCTTGACAGGGGGTGACATTCAGTACTTC
-	TRBD2	TRBV4-1	TRBJ2-5	CASSQERALSGGARETQYF	TGCGCCAGCAGCCAAGAACGGGCCCTCAGCGGGGGGGCCAGAGAGACCCAGTACTTC
-	TRBD1	TRBV6-2/TRBV6-3	TRBJ1-6	CASSDRDRGFNSPLHF	TGTGCCAGCAGCGACCGGGACAGGGGCTTTAATTCACCCCTCCACTTT
-	-	TRBV2	TRBJ2-2	CASSETRGWTGELFF	TGTGCCAGCAGTGAAACGCGGGGTTGGACCGGGGAGCTGTTTTTT
few	TRBD2	TRBV7-7	TRBJ2-1	CASSSSRLAGADEQFF	TGTGCCAGCAGCTCATCCCGACTAGCGGGGGCTGATGAGCAGTTCTTC
-	TRBD2	TRBV7-2	TRBJ2-1	CASRQNHRGVSYNEQFF	TGTGCCAGCAGGCAAAATCACCGGGGGGTCTCCTACAATGAGCAGTTCTTC
-	TRBD1	TRBV7-8	TRBJ1-6	CASSFGQGRSPLHF	TGTGCCAGCAGCTTCGGACAGGGGCGATCACCCCTCCACTTT
-	-	TRBV7-9	TRBJ2-1	CASSQTDRIYNEQFF	TGTGCCAGCAGCCAGACCGACAGGATATACAATGAGCAGTTCTTC
-	-	TRBV5-6	TRBJ2-7	CASSFLHEQYF	TGTGCCAGCAGCTTCCTCCACGAGCAGTACTTC
-	-	TRBV18	TRBJ1-2	CASSPGGLGGYTF	TGTGCCAGCTCACCAGGAGGCCTTGGCGGCTACACCTTC
once	-	TRBV3-1/TRBV3-2	TRBJ2-1	CASSQDGSSEQFF	TGTGCCAGCAGCCAAGACGGTAGCAGTGAGCAGTTCTTC
-	-	TRBV5-6	TRBJ2-7	CASSFGSGGRYEQYF	TGTGCCAGCAGTTTTGGGAGTGGAGGGCGCTACGAGCAGTACTTC
once	-	TRBV11-2	TRBJ2-7	CASSTRSYEQYF	TGTGCCAGCAGCACTCGCTCCTACGAGCAGTACTTC
-	-	TRBV6-5	TRBJ1-5	CASSRTLASNQPQHF	TGTGCCAGCAGCCGGACCCTAGCAAGCAATCAGCCCCAGCATTTT
-	TRBD2	TRBV5-6	TRBJ2-3	CASSPTWGSGGTDTQYF	TGTGCCAGCAGCCCTACCTGGGGAAGCGGGGGTACAGATACGCAGTATTTT
-	TRBD2	TRBV3-1/TRBV3-2	TRBJ2-5	CASSEGLAWETQYF	TGTGCCAGCAGCGAGGGACTAGCGTGGGAGACCCAGTACTTC
few	-	TRBV6-1	TRBJ2-2	CASSDSVGHRSNTGELFF	TGTGCCAGCAGTGATAGTGTGGGACACCGATCGAACACCGGGGAGCTGTTTTTT
-	TRBD1	TRBV5-1	TRBJ2-2	CASSRGQGAGTGELFF	TGCGCCAGCAGCCGCGGACAGGGCGCGGGCACCGGGGAGCTGTTTTTT